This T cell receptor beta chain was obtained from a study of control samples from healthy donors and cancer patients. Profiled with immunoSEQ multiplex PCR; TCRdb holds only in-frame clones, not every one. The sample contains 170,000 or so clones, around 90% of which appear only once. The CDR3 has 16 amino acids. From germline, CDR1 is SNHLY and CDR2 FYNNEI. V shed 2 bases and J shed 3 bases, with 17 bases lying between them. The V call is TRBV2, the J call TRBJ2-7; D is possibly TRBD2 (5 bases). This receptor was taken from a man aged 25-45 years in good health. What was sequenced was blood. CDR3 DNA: TGTGCCAGCAGTGAATCCGGACTGGTGAAACGCTACGAGCAGTACTTC. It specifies CASSESGLVKRYEQYF.